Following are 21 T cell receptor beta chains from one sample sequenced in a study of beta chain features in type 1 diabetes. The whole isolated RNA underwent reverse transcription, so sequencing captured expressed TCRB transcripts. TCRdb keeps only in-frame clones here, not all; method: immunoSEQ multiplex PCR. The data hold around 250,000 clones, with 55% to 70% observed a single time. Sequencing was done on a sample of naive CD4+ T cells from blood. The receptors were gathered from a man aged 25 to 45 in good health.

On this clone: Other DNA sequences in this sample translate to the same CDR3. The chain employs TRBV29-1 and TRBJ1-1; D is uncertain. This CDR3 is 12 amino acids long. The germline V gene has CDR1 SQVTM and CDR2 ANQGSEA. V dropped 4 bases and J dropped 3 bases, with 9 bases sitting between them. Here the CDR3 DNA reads TGCAGCGTTGGTGGTTTGTACACTGAAGCTTTCTTT. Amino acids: CSVGGLYTEAFF.

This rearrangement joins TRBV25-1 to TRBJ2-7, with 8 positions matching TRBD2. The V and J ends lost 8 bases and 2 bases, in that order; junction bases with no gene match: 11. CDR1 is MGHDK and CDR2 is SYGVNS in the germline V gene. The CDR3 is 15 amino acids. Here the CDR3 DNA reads TGTGCCAGCTCCCCGGGGGGGGCTCGGGCCTACGAGCAGTACTTC. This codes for CASSPGGARAYEQYF.

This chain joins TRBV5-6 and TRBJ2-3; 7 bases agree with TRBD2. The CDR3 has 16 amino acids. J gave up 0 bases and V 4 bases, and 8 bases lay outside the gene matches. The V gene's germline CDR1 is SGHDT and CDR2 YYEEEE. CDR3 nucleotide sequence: TGTGCCAGCAGCCCGCGGGGCGGGGGAAGCACAGATACGCAGTATTTT. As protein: CASSPRGGGSTDTQYF.

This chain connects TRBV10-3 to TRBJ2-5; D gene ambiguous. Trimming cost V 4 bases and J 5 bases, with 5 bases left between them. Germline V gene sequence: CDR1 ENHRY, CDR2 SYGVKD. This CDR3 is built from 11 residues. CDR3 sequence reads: CAISVGETQYF. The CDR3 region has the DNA TGTGCCATCAGTGTGGGGGAGACCCAGTACTTC.

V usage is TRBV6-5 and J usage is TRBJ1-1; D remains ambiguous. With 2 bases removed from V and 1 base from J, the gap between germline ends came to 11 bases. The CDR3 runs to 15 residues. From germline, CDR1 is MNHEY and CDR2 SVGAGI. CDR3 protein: CASSYVGNANTEAFF. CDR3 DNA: TGTGCCAGCAGTTACGTGGGGAACGCGAACACTGAAGCTTTCTTT.

Written as DNA, the CDR3 is TGTGCCAGCAGCTTATCGACAGGGGGGACTGAAGCTTTCTTT. It is translated as CASSLSTGGTEAFF. The V call is TRBV7-9, the J call TRBJ1-1, with 9 bases that match TRBD1. The CDR3 sequence is 14 residues long. Per germline, CDR1 SEHNR and CDR2 FQNEAQ (reference sequence). V was pared by 2 bases and J by 5 bases, with 3 bases of the junction left unmatched.

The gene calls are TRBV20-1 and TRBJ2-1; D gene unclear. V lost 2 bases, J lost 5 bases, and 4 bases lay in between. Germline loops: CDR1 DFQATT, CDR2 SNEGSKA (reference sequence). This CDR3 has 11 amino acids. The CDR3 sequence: CSARTDNEQFF. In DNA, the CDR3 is TGCAGTGCTAGAACGGACAATGAGCAGTTCTTC.

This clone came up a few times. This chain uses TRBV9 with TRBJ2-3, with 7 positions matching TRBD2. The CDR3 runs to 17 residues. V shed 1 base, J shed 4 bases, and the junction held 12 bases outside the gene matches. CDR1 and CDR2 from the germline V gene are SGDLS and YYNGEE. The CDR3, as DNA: TGTGCCAGCAGCGTAAGGACGGTGGCGGGAGCGTCAGATACGCAGTATTTT. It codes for CASSVRTVAGASDTQYF. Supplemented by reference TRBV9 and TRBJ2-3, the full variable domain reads DSGVTQTPKHLITATGQRVTLRCSPRSGDLSVYWYQQSLDQGLQFLIQYYNGEERAKGNILERFSAQQFPDLHSELNLSSLELGDSALYFCASSVRTVAGASDTQYFGPGTRLTVL.

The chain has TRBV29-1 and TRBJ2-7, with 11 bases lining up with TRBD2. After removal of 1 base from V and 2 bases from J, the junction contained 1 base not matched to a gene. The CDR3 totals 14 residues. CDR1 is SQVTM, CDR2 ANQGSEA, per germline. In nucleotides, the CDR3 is TGCAGCGTTGAAGCTAGCGGGAGGCCCTACGAGCAGTACTTC. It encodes CSVEASGRPYEQYF.

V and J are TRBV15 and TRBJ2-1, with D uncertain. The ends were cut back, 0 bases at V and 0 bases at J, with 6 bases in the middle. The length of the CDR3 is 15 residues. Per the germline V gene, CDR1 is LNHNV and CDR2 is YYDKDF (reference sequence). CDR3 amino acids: CATSRDLSSYNEQFF. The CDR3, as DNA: TGTGCCACCAGCAGAGACTTAAGCTCCTACAATGAGCAGTTCTTC.

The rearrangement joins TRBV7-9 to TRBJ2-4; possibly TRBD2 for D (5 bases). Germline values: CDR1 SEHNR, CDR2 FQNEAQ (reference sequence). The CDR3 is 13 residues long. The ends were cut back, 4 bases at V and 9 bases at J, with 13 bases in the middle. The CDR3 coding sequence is TGTGCCAGCAGCTGGGAGACGGCCTCCATTCAGTACTTC. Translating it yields CASSWETASIQYF.

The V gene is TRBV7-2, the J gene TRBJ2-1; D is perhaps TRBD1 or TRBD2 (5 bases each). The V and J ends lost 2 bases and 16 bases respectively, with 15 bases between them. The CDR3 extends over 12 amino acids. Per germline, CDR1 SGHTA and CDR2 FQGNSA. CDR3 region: CASSLWGRGPFF. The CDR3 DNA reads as TGTGCCAGCAGCTTATGGGGCCGGGGCCCCTTCTTC.

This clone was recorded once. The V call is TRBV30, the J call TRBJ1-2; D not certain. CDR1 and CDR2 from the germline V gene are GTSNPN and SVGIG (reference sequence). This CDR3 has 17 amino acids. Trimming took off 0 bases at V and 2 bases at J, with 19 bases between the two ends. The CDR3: CAWSVQRVVGVNYGYTF. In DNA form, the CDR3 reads TGTGCCTGGAGTGTACAACGGGTGGTCGGAGTGAACTATGGCTACACCTTC.

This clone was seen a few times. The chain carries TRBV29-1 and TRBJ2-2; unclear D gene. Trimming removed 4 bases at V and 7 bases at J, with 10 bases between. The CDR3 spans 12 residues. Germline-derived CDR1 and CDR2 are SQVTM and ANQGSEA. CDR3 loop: CSVAEQVGELFF. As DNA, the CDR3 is TGCAGCGTTGCGGAGCAAGTCGGGGAGCTGTTTTTT.

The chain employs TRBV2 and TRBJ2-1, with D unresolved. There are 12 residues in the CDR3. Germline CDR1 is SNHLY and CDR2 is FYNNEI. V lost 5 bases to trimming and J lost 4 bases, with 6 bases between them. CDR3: CASSPDYNEQFF. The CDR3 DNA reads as TGTGCCAGCAGTCCAGATTACAATGAGCAGTTCTTC. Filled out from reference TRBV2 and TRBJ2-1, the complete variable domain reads EPEVTQTPSHQVTQMGQEVILRCVPISNHLYFYWYRQILGQKVEFLVSFYNNEISEKSEIFDDQFSVERPDGSNFTLKIRSTKLEDSAMYFCASSPDYNEQFFGPGTRLTVL.

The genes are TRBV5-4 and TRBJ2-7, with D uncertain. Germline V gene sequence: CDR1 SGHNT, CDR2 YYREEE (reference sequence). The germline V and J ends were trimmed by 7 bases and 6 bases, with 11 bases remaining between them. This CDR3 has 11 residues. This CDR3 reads CASSIRTEQYF. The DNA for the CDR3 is TGTGCCAGCTCCATAAGGACCGAGCAGTACTTC.

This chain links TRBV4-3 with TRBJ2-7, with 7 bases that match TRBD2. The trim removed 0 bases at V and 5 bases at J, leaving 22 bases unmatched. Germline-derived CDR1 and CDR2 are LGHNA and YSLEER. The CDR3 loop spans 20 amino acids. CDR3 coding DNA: TGCGCCAGCAGCCAAGATGGTGGGCTAGCGGCCCTCCATGGTGCGAACGAGCAGTACTTC. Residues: CASSQDGGLAALHGANEQYF.

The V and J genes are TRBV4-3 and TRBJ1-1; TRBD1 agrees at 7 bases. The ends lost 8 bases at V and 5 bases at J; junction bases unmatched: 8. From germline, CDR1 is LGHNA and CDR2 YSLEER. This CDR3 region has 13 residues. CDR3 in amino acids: CASGLDRETEAFF. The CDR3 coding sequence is TGCGCCAGCGGCCTTGACAGGGAAACTGAAGCTTTCTTT.

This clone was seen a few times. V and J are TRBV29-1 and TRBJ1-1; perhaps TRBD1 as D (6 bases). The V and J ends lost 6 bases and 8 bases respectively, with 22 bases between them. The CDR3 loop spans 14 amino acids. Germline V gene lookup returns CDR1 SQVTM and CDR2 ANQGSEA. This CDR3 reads CSVATGLSRPEAFF. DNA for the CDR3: TGCAGCGTCGCCACAGGGCTCTCCCGTCCAGAAGCTTTCTTT.

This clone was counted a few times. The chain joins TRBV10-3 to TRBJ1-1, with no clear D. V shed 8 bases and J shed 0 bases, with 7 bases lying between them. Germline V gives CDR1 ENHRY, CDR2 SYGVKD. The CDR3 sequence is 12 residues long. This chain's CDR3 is CAIGRLNTEAFF. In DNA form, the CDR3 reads TGTGCCATCGGGAGACTGAACACTGAAGCTTTCTTT.

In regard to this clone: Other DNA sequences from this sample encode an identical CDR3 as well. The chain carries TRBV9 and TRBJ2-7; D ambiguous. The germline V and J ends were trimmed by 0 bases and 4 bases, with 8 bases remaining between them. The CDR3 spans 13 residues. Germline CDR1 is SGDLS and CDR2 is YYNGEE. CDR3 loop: CASSVDSGYEQYF. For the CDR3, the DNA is TGTGCCAGCAGCGTAGACTCCGGGTACGAGCAGTACTTC.